This TCR beta chain was sequenced for a study of blood T cell repertoires in COVID-19. As for the study in general: Both acute and convalescent COVID-19 samples were obtained from the United States, Italy and Spain. T cells, B-cell-depleted T cells, or PBMCs provided the cDNA or gDNA that served as material.

Methods used by the authors: Using reference gene primer amplification, nucleated cell counts were estimated. The data were produced by immunoSEQ multiplex PCR, yet TCRdb's version contains in-frame clones alone and is incomplete. The V and J calls and the clone size are those of that table, but D and trimming were determined from the DNA. This table holds 30,000 to 40,000 clones, about 92% found once. Germline CDR1 MNHEY, CDR2 SVGEGT. There are 16 residues in the CDR3. V lost 5 bases to trimming and J lost 4 bases; unmatched junction nucleotides: 13. The chain couples TRBV6-2 or TRBV6-3 to TRBJ2-7; 8 bases map to TRBD2. This clonotype originated in a male donor with active COVID-19. The specimen was peripheral blood. CDR3 sequence reads: CASSTTHGLALYEQYF. The CDR3 DNA follows: TGTGCCAGCAGTACGACCCACGGACTAGCCTTATACGAGCAGTACTTC.